This record concerns one TCR beta chain sequence. Its antigen is not identified. Clones were read by immunoSEQ multiplex PCR, and TCRdb kept only the in-frame ones, dropping some. In the table there are 300,000 to 400,000 clones, roughly nine tenths of which are singletons. This entry is derived from a study of Ad26.COV2.S vaccination and SARS-CoV-2 variants. General study points: Relative to placebo recipients, vaccine recipients exhibited elevated spike-specific TCR breadth. Possibly, TCR breadth and depth analyses underestimated total T cell responses. CD8+ and CD4+ T cells specific for spike reportedly responded with substantial breadth after vaccination. Placebo and vaccine recipients had non-spike TCR breadth that was similar.

The specimen was peripheral blood, collected after recovery from COVID-19. The TCR comes from a human donor who had recovered from COVID-19.

The CDR3 spells CASSFGTEAFF. DNA for the CDR3: TGTGCCAGCAGCTTTGGGACCGAAGCTTTCTTT. The genes are TRBV7-9 and TRBJ1-1, with D perhaps matching TRBD1 (5 bases). The V and J ends lost 3 bases and 8 bases respectively, with 7 bases between them. CDR1 and CDR2 from the germline V gene are SEHNR and FQNEAQ (reference sequence). CDR3 length equals 11 residues.